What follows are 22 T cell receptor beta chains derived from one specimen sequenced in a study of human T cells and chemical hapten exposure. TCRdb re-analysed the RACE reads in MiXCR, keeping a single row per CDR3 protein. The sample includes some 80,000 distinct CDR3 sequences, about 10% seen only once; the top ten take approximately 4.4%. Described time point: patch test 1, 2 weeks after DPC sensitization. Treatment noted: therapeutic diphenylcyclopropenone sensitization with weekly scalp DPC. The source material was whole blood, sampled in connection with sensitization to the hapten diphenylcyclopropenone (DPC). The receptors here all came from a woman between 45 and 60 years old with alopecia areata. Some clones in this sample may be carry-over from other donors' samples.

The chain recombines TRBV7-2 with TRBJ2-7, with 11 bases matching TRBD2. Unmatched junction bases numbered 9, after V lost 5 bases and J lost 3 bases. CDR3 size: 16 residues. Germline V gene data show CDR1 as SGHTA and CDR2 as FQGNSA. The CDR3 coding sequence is TGTGCCAGCAGCCCGAAGGCTAGCGGGGGGATCTACGAGCAGTACTTC. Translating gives CASSPKASGGIYEQYF. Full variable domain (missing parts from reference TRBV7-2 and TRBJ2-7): GAGVSQSPSNKVTEKGKDVELRCDPISGHTALYWYRQSLGQGLEFLIYFQGNSAPDKSGLPSDRFSAERTGGSVSTLTIQRTQQEDSAVYLCASSPKASGGIYEQYFGPGTRLTVT.

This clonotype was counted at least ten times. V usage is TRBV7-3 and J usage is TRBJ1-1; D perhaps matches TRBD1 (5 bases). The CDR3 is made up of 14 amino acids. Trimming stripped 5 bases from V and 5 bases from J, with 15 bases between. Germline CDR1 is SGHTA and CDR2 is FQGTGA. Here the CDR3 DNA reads TGTGCCAGCAGCCTGAAAGGGGATTATACTGAAGCTTTCTTT. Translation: CASSLKGDYTEAFF.

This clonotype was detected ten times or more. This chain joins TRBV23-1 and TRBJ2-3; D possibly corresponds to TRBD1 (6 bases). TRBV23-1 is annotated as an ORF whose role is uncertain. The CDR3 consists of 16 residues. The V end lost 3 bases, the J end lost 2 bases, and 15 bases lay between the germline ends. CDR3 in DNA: TGCGCCAGCAGTCACAAGACAGGAGAAGACACAGATACGCAGTATTTT. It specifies CASSHKTGEDTDTQYF.

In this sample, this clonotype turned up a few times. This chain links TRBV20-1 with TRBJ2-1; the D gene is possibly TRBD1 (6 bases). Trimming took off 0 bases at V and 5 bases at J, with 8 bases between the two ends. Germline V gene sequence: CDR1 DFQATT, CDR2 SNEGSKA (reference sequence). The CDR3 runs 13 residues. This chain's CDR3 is CSAREYRDNEQFF. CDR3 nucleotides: TGCAGTGCTAGAGAGTACAGGGACAATGAGCAGTTCTTC.

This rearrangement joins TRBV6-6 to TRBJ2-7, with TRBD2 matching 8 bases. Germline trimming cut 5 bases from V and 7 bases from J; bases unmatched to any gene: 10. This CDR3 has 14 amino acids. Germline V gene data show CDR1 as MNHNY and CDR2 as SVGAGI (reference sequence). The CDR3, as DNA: TGTGCCAGCAGTACCCCGGGGGGGGTAGGGGAGCAGTACTTC. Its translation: CASSTPGGVGEQYF.

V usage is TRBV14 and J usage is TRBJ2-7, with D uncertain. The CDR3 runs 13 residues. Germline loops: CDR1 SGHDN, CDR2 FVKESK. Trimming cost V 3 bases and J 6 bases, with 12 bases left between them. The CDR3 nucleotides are TGTGCCAGCAGCCATCTCCCTTTAAGCGAGCAGTACTTC. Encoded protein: CASSHLPLSEQYF. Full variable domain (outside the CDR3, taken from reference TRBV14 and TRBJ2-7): EAGVTQFPSHSVIEKGQTVTLRCDPISGHDNLYWYRRVMGKEIKFLLHFVKESKQDESGMPNNRFLAERTGGTYSTLKVQPAELEDSGVYFCASSHLPLSEQYFGPGTRLTVT.

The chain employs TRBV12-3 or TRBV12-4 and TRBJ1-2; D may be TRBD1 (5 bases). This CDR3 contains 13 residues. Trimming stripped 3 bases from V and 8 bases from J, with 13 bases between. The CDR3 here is CASSFEGRGGYTF. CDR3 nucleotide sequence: TGTGCCAGCAGTTTTGAGGGTCGGGGCGGCTACACCTTC.

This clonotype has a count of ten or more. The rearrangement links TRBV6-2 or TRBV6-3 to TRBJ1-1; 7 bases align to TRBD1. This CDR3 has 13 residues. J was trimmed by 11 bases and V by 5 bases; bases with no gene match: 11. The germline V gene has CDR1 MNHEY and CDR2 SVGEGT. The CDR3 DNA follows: TGTGCCAGCAGTACGACAGGGTCCTCTCGGGCTTTCTTT. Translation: CASSTTGSSRAFF.

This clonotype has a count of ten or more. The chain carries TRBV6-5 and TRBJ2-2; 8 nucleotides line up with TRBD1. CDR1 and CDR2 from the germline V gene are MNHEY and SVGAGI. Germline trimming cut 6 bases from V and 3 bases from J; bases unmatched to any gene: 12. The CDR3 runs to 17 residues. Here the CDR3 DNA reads TGTGCCAGCAGCCTTGGGCCGGGACAGGCCTACACCGGGGAGCTGTTTTTT. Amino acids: CASSLGPGQAYTGELFF.

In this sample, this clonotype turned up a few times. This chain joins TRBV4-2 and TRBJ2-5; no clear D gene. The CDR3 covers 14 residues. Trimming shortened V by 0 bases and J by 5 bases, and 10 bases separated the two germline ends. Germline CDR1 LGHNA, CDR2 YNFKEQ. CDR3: CASSQDGIWETQYF. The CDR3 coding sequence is TGTGCCAGCAGCCAAGATGGAATCTGGGAGACCCAGTACTTC.

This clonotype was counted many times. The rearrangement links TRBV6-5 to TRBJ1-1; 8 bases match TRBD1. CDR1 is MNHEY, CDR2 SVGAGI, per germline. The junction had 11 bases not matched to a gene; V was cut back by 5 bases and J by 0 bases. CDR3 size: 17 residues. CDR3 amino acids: CASSTQRQGTMNTEAFF. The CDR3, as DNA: TGTGCCAGCAGTACCCAAAGACAGGGGACCATGAACACTGAAGCTTTCTTT.

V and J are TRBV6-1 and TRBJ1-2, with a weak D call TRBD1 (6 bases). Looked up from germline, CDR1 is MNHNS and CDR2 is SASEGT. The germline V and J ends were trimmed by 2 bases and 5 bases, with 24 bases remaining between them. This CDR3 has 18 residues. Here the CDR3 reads CASSENRLWGAALYGYTF. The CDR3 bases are TGTGCCAGCAGTGAAAATAGGCTCTGGGGGGCTGCGTTGTATGGCTACACCTTC.

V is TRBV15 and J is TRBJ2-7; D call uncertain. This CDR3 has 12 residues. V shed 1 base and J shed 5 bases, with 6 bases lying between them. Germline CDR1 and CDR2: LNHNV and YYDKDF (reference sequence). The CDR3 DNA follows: TGTGCCACCAGCAGAGGAAACGACGAGCAGTACTTC. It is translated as CATSRGNDEQYF.

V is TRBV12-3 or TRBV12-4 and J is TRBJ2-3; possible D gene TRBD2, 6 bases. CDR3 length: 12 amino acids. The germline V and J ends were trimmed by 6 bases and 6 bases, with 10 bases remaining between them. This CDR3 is CASSSRGDTQYF. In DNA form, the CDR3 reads TGTGCCAGCAGCTCACGGGGGGATACGCAGTATTTT.

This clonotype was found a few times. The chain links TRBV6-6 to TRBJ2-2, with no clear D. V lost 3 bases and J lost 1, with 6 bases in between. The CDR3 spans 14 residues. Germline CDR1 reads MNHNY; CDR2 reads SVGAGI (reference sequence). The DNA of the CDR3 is TGTGCCAGCAGTTATAGCATGAACACCGGGGAGCTGTTTTTT. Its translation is CASSYSMNTGELFF.

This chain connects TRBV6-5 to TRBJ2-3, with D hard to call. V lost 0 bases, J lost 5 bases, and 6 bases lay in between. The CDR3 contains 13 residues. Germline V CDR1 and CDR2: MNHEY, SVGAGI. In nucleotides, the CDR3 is TGTGCCAGCAGTTACTCGATAGTAGATACGCAGTATTTT. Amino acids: CASSYSIVDTQYF.

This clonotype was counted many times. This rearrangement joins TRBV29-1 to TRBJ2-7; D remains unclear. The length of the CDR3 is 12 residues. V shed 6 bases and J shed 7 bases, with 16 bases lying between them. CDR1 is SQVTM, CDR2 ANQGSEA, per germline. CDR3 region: CSVQPVSREQYF. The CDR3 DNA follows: TGCAGCGTACAGCCCGTGAGTAGAGAGCAGTACTTC.

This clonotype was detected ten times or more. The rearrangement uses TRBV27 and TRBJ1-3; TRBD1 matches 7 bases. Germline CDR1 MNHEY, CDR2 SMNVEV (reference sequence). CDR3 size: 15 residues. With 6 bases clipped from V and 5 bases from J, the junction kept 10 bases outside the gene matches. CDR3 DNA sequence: TGTGCCAGCAGCCGAGGAGGGGGCGAGAGAAACACCATATATTTT. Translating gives CASSRGGGERNTIYF.

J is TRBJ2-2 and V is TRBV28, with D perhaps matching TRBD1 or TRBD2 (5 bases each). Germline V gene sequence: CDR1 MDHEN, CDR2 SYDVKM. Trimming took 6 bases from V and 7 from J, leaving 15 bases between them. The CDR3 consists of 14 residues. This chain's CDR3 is CASSQGARGGELFF. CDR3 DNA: TGTGCCAGCAGCCAGGGAGCACGGGGCGGGGAGCTGTTTTTT.

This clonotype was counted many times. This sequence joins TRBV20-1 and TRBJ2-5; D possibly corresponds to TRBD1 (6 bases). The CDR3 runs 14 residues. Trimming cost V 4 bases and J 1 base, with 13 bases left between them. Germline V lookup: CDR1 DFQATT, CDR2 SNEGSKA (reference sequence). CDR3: CSAKLGQIQETQYF. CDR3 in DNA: TGCAGTGCTAAACTCGGACAGATCCAAGAGACCCAGTACTTC.

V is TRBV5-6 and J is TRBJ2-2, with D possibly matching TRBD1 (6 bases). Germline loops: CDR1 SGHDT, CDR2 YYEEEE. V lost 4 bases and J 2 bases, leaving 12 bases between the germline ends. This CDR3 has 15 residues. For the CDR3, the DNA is TGTGCCAGCAGCCCCAGGGGTGAAAACACCGGGGAGCTGTTTTTT. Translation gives CASSPRGENTGELFF.

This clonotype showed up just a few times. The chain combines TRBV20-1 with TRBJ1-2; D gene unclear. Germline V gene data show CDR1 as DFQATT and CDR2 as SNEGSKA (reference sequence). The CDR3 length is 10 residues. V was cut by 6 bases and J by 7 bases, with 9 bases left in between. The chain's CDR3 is CSAGLSGYTF. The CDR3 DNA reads TGCAGTGCCGGACTGAGTGGCTACACCTTC.